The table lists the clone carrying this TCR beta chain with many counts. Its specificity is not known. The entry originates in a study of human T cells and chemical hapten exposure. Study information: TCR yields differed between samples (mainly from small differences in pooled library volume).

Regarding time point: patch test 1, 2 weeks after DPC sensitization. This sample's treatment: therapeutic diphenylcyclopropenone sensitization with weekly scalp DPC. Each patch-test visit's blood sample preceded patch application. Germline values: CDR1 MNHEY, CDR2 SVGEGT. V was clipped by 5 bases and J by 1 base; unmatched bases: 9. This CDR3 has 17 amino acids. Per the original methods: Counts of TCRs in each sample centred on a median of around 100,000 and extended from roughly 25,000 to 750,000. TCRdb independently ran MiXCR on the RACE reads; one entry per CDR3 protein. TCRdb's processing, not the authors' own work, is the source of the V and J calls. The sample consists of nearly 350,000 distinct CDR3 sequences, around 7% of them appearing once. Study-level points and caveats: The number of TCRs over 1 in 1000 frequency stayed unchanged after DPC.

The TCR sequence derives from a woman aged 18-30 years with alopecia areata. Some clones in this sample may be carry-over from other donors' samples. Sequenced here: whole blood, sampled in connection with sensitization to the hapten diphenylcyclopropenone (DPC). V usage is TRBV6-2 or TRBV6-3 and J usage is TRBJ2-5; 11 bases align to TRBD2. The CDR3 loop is CASSTVGTSGFQETQYF. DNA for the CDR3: TGTGCCAGCAGTACCGTGGGGACTAGCGGCTTCCAAGAGACCCAGTACTTC.